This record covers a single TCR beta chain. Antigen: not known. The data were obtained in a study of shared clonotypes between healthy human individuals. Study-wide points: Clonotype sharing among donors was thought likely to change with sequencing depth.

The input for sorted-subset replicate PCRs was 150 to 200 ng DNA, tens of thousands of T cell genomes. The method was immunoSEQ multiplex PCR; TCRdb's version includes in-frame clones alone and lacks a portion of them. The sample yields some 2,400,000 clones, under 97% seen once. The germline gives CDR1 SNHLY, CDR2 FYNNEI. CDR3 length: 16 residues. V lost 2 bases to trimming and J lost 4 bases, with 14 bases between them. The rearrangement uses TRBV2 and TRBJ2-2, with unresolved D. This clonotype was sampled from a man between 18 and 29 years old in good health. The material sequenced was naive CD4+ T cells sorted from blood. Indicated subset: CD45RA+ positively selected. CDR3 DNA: TGTGCCAGCAGTGAAAAAGGGTCAGGTAGCACCGGGGAGCTGTTTTTT. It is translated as CASSEKGSGSTGELFF.